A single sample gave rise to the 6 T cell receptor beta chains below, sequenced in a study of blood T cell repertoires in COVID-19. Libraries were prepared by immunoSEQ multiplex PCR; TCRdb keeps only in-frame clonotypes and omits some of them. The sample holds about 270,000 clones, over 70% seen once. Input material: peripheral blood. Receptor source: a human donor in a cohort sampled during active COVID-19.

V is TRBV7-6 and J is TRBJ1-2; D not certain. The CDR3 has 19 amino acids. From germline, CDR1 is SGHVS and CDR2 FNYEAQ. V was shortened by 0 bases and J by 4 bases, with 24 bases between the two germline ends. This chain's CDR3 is CASSLARVVGRRRGYGYTF. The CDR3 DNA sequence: TGTGCCAGCAGCTTAGCGAGAGTTGTAGGGCGTAGACGGGGCTATGGCTACACCTTC.

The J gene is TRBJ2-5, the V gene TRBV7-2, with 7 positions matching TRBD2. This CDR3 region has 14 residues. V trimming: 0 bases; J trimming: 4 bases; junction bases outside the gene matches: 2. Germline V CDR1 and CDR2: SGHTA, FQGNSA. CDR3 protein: CASSLAAGVETQYF. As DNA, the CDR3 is TGTGCCAGCAGCTTAGCGGCGGGGGTAGAGACCCAGTACTTC.

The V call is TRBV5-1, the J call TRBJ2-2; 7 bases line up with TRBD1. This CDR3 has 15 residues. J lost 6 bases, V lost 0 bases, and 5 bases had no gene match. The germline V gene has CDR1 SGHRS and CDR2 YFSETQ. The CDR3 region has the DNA TGCGCCAGCAGCTTGGCCGCAGGGGGTCCCGGGGAGCTGTTTTTT. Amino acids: CASSLAAGGPGELFF.

DNA for the CDR3: TGTGCCAGCAGCCCGGGTTTCGAAAAACTGTTTTTT. This gives the protein CASSPGFEKLFF. The V gene is TRBV3-1 (or the pseudogene TRBV3-2), the J gene TRBJ1-4; no clear D gene. V lost 4 bases to trimming and J lost 8 bases, with 8 bases between them. Germline V gene lookup returns CDR1 LGHDT and CDR2 YNNKEL (reference sequence). The CDR3 is made up of 12 amino acids.

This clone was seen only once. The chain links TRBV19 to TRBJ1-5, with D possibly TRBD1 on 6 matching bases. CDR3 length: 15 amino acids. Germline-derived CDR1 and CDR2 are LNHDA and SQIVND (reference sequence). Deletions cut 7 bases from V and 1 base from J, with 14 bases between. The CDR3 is CASTPWQGSNQPQHF. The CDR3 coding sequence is TGTGCCAGTACTCCCTGGCAGGGGAGCAATCAGCCCCAGCATTTT.

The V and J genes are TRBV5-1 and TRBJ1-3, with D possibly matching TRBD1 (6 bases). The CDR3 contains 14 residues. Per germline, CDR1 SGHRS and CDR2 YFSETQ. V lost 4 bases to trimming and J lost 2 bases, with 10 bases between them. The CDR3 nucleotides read TGCGCCAGCAGCCCATGGACAGCTGGAAACACCATATATTTT. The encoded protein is CASSPWTAGNTIYF.